This TCR beta chain emerged from a study of blood T cell repertoires in COVID-19. Study information: Acute and convalescent COVID-19 samples came from the United States, Italy and Spain.

Authors' data handling: It was from reference gene primer amplification that nucleated cell counts were estimated. The data were produced by immunoSEQ multiplex PCR, yet TCRdb's version contains in-frame clones alone and is incomplete. The DNA was the basis for D and trimming; V, J and clone size are from that table. The sample has a few hundred thousand clones; 87% are singletons. The CDR3 has 15 residues. Per germline, CDR1 LNHNV and CDR2 YYDKDF (reference sequence). V lost 0 bases and J lost 3, with 11 bases in between. The rearrangement links TRBV15 to TRBJ1-2; perhaps TRBD1 as D (5 bases). This clonotype was obtained from a man aged 55 to 70 who had recovered from COVID-19. Sequencing was carried out using peripheral blood. Here the CDR3 DNA reads TGTGCCACCAGCAGAGATAGGCAGGGCGACTATGGCTACACCTTC. Its translation: CATSRDRQGDYGYTF.